What follows are 2 T cell receptor beta chains derived from one specimen sequenced in a study of OX40 agonist ivuxolimab in advanced cancers. Generated by immunoSEQ multiplex PCR, the TCRdb table keeps only in-frame clones and is missing some. The sample yields approximately 39,000 clones, roughly 80% seen once. The source material was CD4+ or CD8+ T cells sorted from blood, sampled in a trial of the OX40 agonist ivuxolimab. These receptors all come from an adult with an advanced solid tumor such as melanoma, head and neck, liver or kidney cancer.

V gene TRBV4-1 combines with J gene TRBJ1-4, with D maybe TRBD1 (5 bases). Trimming took 4 bases from V and 5 from J, leaving 14 bases between them. Looked up from germline, CDR1 is MGHRA and CDR2 is YSYEKL. The CDR3 has 15 residues. In DNA form, the CDR3 reads TGCGCCAGCAGCCCTGTCGGGGGAAGCAATGAAAAACTGTTTTTT. Amino acids: CASSPVGGSNEKLFF.

This chain links TRBV11-3 with TRBJ1-5; TRBD1 agrees at 8 bases. The trim removed 1 base at V and 8 bases at J, leaving 7 bases unmatched. The CDR3 consists of 15 residues. The germline gives CDR1 SGHNT, CDR2 YENEEA. CDR3 sequence: CASSLAWTGMKPQHF. As DNA, the CDR3 is TGTGCCAGCAGCTTAGCATGGACAGGGATGAAGCCCCAGCATTTT.